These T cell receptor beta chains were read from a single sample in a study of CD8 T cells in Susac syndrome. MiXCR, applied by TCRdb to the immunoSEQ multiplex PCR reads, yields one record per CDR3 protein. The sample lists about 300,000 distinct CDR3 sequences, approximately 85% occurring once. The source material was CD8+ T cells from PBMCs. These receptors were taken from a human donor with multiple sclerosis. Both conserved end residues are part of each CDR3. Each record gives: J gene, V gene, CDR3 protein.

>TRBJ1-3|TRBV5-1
CASSRGPRTIYF
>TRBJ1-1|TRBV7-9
CASIPGVNTEAFF
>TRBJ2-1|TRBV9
CASSGLAGLYNEQFF
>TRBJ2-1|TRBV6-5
CASSYSWRSSYNEQFF
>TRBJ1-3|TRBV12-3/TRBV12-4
CASSLGHSGNTIYF
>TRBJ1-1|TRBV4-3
CASSQDRGGESEAFF
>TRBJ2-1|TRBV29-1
CSVEGGGIGGEQFF
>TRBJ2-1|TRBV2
CASMVSSGRADEQFF
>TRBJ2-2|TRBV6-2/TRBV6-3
CASSWTGEGELFF
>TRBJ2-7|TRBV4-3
CASSLFVLAGSDLYEQYF
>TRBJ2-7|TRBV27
CASTPGGRINEQYF
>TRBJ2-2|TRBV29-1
CSVAKNTGELFF
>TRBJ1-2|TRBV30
CDWTGGDYGYTF
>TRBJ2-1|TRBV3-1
CASSQGGRQANSYEQFF
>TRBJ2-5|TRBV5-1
CASRGDSRETQYF
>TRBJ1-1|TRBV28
CASSLAYFEAFF
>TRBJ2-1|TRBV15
CATSSRKAGAPNEQFF
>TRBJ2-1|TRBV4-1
CASSHPGPTDNEQFF
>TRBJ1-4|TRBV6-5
CASSTVNGEKLFF
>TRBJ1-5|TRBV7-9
CASSQQSEPQHF
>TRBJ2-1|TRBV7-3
CASSLSGGADYNEQFF
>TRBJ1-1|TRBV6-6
CASSSPWTHTEAFF
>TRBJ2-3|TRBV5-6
CASSFLAPSTDTQYF
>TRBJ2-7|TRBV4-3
CASSQEPGYEQYF
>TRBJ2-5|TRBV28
CATHEVRSGGETQYF
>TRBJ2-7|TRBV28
CASSLGLAGYEQYF
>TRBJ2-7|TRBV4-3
CASSQEWTAFYEQYF
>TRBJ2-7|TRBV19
CASSIESSGTWEQYF
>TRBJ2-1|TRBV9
CASSVGGRAYEQFF
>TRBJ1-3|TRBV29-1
CSALMGGSGNTIYF
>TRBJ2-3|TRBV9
CASSVGGADTQYF